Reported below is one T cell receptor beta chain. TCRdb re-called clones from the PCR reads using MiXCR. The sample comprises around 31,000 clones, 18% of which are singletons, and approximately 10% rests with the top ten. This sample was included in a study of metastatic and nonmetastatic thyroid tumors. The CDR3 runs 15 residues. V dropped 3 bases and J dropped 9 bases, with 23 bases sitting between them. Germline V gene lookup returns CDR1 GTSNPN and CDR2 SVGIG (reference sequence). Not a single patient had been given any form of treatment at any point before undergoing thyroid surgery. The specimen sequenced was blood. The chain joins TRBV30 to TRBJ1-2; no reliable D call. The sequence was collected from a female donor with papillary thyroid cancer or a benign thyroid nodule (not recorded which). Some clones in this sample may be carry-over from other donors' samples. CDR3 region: CAWRADPGSDDRYTF. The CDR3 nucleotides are TGTGCCTGGAGGGCGGATCCGGGGTCGGACGATCGCTACACCTTC.